This TCR beta chain emerged from a study of cytomegalovirus exposure and HLA in healthy donors. Study-wide background: Early on, a data release was issued that held roughly 86 million unique TCRs from HLA-typed donors.

Germline V gene data show CDR1 as ENHRY and CDR2 as SYGVKD. J gave up 6 bases and V 3 bases, and 8 bases lay outside the gene matches. The CDR3 covers 15 residues. It was with 60 Vbeta and 13 Jbeta primers that the PCR ran. Profiled with immunoSEQ multiplex PCR; TCRdb holds only in-frame clones, not every one. This sample carries under 85,000 clones, 60% to 85% of them seen once, and the ten largest clones take 1.5% to 2%. This sequence was found in a man between 40 and 49 years old in good health and CMV-seronegative. The chain recombines TRBV10-3 with TRBJ2-3; 8 bases line up with TRBD1. Sequenced: PBMCs. CDR3 protein: CAISDSTRDRDTQYF. CDR3 bases: TGTGCCATCAGTGATTCTACCCGGGACAGGGATACGCAGTATTTT.